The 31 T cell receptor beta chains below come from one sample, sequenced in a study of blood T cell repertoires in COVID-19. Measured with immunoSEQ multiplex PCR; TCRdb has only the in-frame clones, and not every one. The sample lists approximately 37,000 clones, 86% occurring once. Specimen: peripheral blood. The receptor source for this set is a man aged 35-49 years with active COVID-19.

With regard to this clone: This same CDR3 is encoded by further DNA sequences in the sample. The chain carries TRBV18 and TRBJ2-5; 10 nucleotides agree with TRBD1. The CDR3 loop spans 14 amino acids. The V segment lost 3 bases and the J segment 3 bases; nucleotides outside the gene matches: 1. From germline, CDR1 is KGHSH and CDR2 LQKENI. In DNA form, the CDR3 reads TGTGCCAGCTCACCTGGGACAGGGGAAGAGACCCAGTACTTC. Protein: CASSPGTGEETQYF.

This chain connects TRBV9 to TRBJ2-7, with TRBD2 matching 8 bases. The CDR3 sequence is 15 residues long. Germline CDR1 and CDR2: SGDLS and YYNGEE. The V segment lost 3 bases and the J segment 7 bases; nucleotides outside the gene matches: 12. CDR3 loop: CASSDGTRGFKEQYF. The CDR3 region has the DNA TGTGCCAGCAGCGATGGGACTAGGGGGTTCAAAGAGCAGTACTTC.

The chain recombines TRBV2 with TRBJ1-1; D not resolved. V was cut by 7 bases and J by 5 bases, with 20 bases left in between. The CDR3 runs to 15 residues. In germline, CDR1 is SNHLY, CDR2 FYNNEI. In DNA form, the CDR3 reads TGTGCCAGCACCGCCCCGGGCCTTGGGAGGACTGAAGCTTTCTTT. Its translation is CASTAPGLGRTEAFF.

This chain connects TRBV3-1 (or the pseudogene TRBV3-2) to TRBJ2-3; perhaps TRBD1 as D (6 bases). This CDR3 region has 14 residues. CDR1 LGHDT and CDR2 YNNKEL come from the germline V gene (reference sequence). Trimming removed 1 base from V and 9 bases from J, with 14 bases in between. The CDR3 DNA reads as TGTGCCAGCAGCCAAGGGGAAGCGAGGGGGACGCAGTATTTT. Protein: CASSQGEARGTQYF.

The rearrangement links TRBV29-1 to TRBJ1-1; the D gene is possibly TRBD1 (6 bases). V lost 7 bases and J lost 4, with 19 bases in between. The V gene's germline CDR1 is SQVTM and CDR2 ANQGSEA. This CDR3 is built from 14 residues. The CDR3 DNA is TGCAGCGCTCCCCAGGGGAATTCGGGCACTGAAGCTTTCTTT. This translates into CSAPQGNSGTEAFF. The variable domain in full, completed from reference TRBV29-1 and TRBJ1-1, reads SAVISQKPSRDICQRGTSLTIQCQVDSQVTMMFWYRQQPGQSLTLIATANQGSEATYESGFVIDKFPISRPNLTFSTLTVSNMSPEDSSIYLCSAPQGNSGTEAFFGQGTRLTVV.

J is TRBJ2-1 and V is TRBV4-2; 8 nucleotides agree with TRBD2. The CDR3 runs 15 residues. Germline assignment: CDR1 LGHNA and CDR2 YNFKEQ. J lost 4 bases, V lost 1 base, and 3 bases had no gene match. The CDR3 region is CASSQVSSGYNEQFF. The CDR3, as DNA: TGTGCCAGCAGCCAAGTGTCTAGCGGGTACAATGAGCAGTTCTTC.

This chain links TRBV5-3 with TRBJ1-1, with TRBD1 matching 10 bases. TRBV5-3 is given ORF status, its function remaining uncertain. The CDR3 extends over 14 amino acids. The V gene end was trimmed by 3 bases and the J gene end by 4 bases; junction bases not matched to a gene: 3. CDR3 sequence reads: CARSYWTGGTEAFF. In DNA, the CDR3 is TGTGCCAGAAGCTATTGGACAGGGGGCACTGAAGCTTTCTTT.

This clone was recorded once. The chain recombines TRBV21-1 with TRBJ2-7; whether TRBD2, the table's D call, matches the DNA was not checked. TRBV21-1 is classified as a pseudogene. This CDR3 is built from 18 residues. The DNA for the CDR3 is TGTGCCAGCAGCAAAGCGCTGTGGACGGGCGGGAGTGGCGACGAGCAGTACTTC. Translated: CASSKALWTGGSGDEQYF.

This chain's CDR3 is CASSKGQHYEQYF. In nucleotides, the CDR3 is TGTGCCAGCAGCAAGGGGCAGCACTACGAGCAGTACTTC. The rearrangement links TRBV7-9 to TRBJ2-7, with D tentatively TRBD1 (5 bases). Germline assignment: CDR1 SEHNR and CDR2 FQNEAQ (reference sequence). The CDR3 extends over 13 amino acids. Trimming took 5 bases from V and 3 from J, leaving 11 bases between them.

The CDR3 DNA is TGTGCCAGCAGTGTGGGAGCGGGAGAAGGGGAGACCCAGTACTTC. It yields the protein CASSVGAGEGETQYF. This sequence joins TRBV6-4 and TRBJ2-5; 8 bases are a match to TRBD2. The germline gives CDR1 MRHNA, CDR2 SNTAGT. The CDR3 is 15 amino acids. The J segment lost 5 bases and the V segment lost 4 bases, leaving 9 bases of the junction unmatched.

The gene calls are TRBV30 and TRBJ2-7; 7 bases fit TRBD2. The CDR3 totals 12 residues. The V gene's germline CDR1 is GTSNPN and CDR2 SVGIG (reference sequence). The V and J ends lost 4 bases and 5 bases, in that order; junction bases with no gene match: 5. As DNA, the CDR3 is TGTGCCTGGACGCGGGAGAGGAACGAGCAGTACTTC. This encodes CAWTRERNEQYF.

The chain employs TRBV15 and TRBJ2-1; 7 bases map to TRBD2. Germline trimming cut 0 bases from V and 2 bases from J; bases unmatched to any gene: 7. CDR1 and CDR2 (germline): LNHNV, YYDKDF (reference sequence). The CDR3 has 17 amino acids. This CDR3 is CATSRDSAGVAYNEQFF. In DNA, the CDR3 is TGTGCCACCAGCAGAGATTCGGCGGGAGTGGCCTACAATGAGCAGTTCTTC.

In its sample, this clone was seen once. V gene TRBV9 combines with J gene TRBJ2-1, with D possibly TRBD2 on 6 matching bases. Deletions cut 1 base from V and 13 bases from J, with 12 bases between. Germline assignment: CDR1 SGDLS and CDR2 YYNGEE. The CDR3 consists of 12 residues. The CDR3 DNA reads TGTGCCAGCAGCGTAATGGGCGGGATACAGTTCTTC. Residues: CASSVMGGIQFF.

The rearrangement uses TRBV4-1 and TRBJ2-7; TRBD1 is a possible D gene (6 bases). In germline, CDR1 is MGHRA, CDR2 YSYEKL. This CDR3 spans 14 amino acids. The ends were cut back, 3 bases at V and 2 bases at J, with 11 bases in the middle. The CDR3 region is CASSHTDSAYEQYF. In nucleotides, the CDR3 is TGCGCCAGCAGCCATACGGACAGCGCCTACGAGCAGTACTTC.

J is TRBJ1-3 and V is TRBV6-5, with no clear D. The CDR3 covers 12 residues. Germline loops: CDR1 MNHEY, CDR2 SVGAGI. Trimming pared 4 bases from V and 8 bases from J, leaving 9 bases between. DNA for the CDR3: TGTGCCAGCAGTTCCCCCCAGGACACCATATATTTT. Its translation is CASSSPQDTIYF.

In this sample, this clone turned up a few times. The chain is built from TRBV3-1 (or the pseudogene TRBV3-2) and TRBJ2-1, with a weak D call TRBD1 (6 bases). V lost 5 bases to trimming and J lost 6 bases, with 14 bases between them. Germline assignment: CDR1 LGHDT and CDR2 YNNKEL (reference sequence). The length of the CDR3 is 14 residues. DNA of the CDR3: TGTGCCAGCAGCTCACCTATAGGGGGCAATGAGCAGTTCTTC. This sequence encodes CASSSPIGGNEQFF.

DNA for the CDR3: TGTGCCTGGAGTGTGGACAGGGCCGGCACCGGGGAGCTGTTTTTT. Its protein is CAWSVDRAGTGELFF. This sequence joins TRBV30 and TRBJ2-2; TRBD1 matches 8 bases. Germline CDR1 reads GTSNPN; CDR2 reads SVGIG (reference sequence). This CDR3 contains 15 residues. V lost 0 bases and J lost 4; bases outside the gene matches: 4.

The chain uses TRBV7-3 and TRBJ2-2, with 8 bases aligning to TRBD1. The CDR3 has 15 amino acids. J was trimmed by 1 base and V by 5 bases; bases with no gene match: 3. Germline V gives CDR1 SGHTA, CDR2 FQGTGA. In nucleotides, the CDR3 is TGTGCCAGCAGCCGCGGGACAGGGAACACCGGGGAGCTGTTTTTT. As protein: CASSRGTGNTGELFF.

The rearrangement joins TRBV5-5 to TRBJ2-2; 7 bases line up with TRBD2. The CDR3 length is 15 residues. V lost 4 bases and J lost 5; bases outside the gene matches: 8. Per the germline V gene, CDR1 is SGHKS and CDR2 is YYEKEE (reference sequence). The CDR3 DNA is TGTGCCAGCAGCGGGAGGGGCTCTGGGACCGGGGAGCTGTTTTTT. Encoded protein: CASSGRGSGTGELFF.

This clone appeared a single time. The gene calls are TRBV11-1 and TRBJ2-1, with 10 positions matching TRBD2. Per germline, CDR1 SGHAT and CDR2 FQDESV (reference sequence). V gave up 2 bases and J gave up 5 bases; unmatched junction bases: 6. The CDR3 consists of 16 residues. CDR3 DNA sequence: TGTGCCAGCAGCTTACTTCGGCTAGCGGGGGACAATGAGCAGTTCTTC. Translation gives CASSLLRLAGDNEQFF.

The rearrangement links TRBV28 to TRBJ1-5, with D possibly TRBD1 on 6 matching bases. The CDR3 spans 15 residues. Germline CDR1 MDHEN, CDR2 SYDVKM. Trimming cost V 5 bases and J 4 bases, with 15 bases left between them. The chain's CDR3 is CASSPDRLLNQPQHF. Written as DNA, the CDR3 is TGTGCCAGCAGTCCCGACAGGCTCCTTAATCAGCCCCAGCATTTT.

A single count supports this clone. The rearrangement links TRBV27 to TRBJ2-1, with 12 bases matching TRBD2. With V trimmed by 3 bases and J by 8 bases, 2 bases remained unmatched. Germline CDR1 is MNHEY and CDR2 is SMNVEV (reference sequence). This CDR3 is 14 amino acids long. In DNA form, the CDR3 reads TGTGCCAGCAGTTTCCTAGCGGGGGGGGATGAGCAGTTCTTC. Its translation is CASSFLAGGDEQFF.

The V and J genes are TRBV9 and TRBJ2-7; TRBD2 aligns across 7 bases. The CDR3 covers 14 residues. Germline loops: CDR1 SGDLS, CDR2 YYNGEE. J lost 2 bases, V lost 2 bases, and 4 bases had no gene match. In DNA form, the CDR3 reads TGTGCCAGCAGCGTTGCGGGAGCGGCCTACGAGCAGTACTTC. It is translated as CASSVAGAAYEQYF.

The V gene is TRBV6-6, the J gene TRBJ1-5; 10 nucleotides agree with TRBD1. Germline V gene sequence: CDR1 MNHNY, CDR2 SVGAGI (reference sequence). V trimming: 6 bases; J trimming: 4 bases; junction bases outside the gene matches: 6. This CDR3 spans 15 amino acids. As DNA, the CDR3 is TGTGCCAGCAGCGGGACAGGGGTGGGAAATCAGCCCCAGCATTTT. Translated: CASSGTGVGNQPQHF.

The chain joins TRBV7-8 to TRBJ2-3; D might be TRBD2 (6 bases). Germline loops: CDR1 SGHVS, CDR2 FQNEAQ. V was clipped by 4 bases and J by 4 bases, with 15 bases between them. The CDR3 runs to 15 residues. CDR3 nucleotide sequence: TGTGCCAGCAGCTCCACTAGCCGAGGGGCAGATACGCAGTATTTT. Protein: CASSSTSRGADTQYF.

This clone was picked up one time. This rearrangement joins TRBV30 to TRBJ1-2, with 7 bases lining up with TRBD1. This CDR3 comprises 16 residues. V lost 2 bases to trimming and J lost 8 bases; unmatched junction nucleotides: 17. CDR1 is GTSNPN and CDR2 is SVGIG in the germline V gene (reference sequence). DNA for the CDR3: TGTGCCTGGAGTCCACTCGCCGACAGGGTGTCGGGAGGCTACACCTTC. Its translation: CAWSPLADRVSGGYTF.

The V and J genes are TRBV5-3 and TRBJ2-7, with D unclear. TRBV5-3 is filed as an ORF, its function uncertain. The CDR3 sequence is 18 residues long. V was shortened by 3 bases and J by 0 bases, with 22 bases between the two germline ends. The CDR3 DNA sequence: TGTGCCAGAAGCTCGGCCGGCAGGCCGCCCCGTTCCTCCTACGAGCAGTACTTC. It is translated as CARSSAGRPPRSSYEQYF.

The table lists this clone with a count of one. CDR3 loop: CASSLAVTHGTQYF. DNA for the CDR3: TGTGCCAGCAGCTTGGCGGTCACCCATGGGACCCAGTACTTC. This rearrangement joins TRBV5-6 to TRBJ2-5, with unresolved D. Germline loops: CDR1 SGHDT, CDR2 YYEEEE. V was cut by 0 bases and J by 7 bases, with 13 bases left in between. This CDR3 comprises 14 residues.

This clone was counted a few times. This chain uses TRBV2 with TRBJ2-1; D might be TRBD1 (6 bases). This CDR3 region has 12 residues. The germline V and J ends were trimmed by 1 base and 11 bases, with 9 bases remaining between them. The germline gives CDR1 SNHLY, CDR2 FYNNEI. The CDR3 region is CASSEGTEKQFF. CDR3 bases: TGTGCCAGCAGTGAAGGGACAGAGAAGCAGTTCTTC.

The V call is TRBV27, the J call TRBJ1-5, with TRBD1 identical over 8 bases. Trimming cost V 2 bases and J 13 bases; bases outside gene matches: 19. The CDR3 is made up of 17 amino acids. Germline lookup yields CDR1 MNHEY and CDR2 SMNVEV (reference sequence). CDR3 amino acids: CASSLRQGFQRWGVQHF. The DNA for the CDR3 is TGTGCCAGCAGTTTACGACAGGGGTTTCAACGGTGGGGGGTACAGCATTTT.

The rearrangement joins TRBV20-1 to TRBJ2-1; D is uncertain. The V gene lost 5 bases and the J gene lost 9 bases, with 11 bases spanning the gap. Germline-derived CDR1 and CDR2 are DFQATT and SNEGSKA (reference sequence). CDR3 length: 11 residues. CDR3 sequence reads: CSASHRGEQFF. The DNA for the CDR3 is TGCAGTGCTTCCCACCGAGGTGAGCAGTTCTTC.